These 5 T cell receptor beta chains came from one sample sequenced in a study of blood T cells in healthy people across ages. Alongside a J-beta primer mix, a sample-barcoded 5' primer served in a second PCR lasting roughly 6 to 11 cycles. MiXCR was run by TCRdb on the 5' RACE reads, yielding one entry per CDR3 protein. Of about 1.6 million distinct CDR3 sequences listed, about 35% were seen once; the top ten hold 11%. The sequenced material came from blood. Receptors were obtained from a woman aged 25 to 39 in good health.

This clonotype was picked up a small number of times. J is TRBJ1-3 and V is TRBV10-2, with D hard to call. CDR3 length equals 15 residues. The V end was cut by 4 bases, the J end by 3 bases, with 13 bases between. Germline CDR1 WSHSY, CDR2 SAAADI. CDR3 DNA sequence: TGCGCCAGCAGTGTTGAGGTATCCTTTGGAAACACCATATATTTT. It yields the protein CASSVEVSFGNTIYF.

The CDR3 spells CAWSSEGTGELFF. The CDR3 region has the DNA TGTGCCTGGAGTTCAGAAGGCACCGGGGAGCTGTTTTTT. The J gene is TRBJ2-2, the V gene TRBV30; D is unresolved. This CDR3 has 13 amino acids. V was shortened by 2 bases and J by 4 bases, with 8 bases between the two germline ends. Germline loops: CDR1 GTSNPN, CDR2 SVGIG (reference sequence). Looking up the rest from reference TRBV30 and TRBJ2-2 gives the full variable domain: SQTIHQWPATLVQPVGSPLSLECTVEGTSNPNLYWYRQAAGRGLQLLFYSVGIGQISSEVPQNLSASRPQDRQFILSSKKLLLSDSGFYLCAWSSEGTGELFFGEGSRLTVL.

The rearrangement uses TRBV14 and TRBJ2-4, with no clear D. CDR1 is SGHDN, CDR2 FVKESK, per germline. V was cut by 5 bases and J by 5 bases, with 10 bases left in between. This CDR3 comprises 13 residues. CDR3 amino acids: CASSYLVENIQYF. The CDR3 bases are TGTGCCAGCAGCTATCTAGTTGAAAACATTCAGTACTTC.

This clonotype was seen only a few times. This rearrangement joins TRBV6-5 to TRBJ1-2; a weak D match, TRBD1 (5 bases). CDR3 length equals 14 residues. CDR1 and CDR2 (germline): MNHEY, SVGAGI. V lost 2 bases, J lost 8 bases, and 15 bases lay in between. DNA of the CDR3: TGTGCCAGCAGTTACGAGGGACTACTAGGGGGCTACACCTTC. Protein product: CASSYEGLLGGYTF.

This clonotype was counted only a few times. This chain links TRBV12-3 or TRBV12-4 with TRBJ2-7; 8 positions agree with TRBD2. The CDR3 is 15 amino acids. V trimming: 5 bases; J trimming: 2 bases; junction bases outside the gene matches: 8. The CDR3 here is CASSTRVAGPYEQYF. In DNA, the CDR3 is TGTGCCAGCAGTACCCGGGTAGCGGGACCCTACGAGCAGTACTTC.